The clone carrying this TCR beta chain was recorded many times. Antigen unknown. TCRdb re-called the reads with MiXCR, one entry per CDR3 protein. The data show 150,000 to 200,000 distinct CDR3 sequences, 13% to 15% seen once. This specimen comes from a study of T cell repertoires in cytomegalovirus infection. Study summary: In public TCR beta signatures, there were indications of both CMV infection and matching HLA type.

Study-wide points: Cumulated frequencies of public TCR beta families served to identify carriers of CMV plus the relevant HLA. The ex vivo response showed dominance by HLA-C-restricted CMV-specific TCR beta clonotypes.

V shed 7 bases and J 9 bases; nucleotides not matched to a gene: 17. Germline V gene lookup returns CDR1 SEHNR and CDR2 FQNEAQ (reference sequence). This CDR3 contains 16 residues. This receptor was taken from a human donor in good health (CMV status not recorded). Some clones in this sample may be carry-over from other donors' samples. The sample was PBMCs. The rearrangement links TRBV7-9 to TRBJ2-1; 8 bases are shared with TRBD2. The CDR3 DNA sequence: TGTGCCAGCACCTCCGGAGGGGCGAGCGGGAGAACTGAGCAGTTCTTC. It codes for CASTSGGASGRTEQFF.